This T cell receptor beta chain was documented in a study of human T cells and chemical hapten exposure. At the level of the study: A 2 cm by 2 cm inner upper arm patch received 2% DPC for sensitization.

Study-wide results and limits: In comparison with controls, expanded TCRs gave rise to a significantly larger number of large CDR3 similarity clusters.

A note on this clonotype: Its antigen is undetermined. The junction departs from the called germline gene at one end, perhaps through a read error.

A single record per CDR3 protein comes from TCRdb applying MiXCR to the RACE reads. The sample lists 60,000 or so distinct CDR3 sequences, more than 8% occurring once. CDR3 length: 14 amino acids. Per germline, CDR1 SGHRS and CDR2 YFSETQ. The time point was: pre-sensitization, week 0. Noted treatment: therapeutic diphenylcyclopropenone sensitization with weekly scalp DPC. Staff drew blood before applying each patch test. This specimen was whole blood, taken in connection with sensitization to the hapten diphenylcyclopropenone (DPC). The V call is TRBV5-1, the J call TRBJ2-3; D unresolved. The source is a man aged 35 to 55 with alopecia areata. Some clones in this sample may be carry-over from other donors' samples. CDR3 sequence: CASSLEGSIDTQYF. Written as DNA, the CDR3 is TGCGCCAGCAGCTTGGAAGGCAGCATAGATACGCAGTATTTT.